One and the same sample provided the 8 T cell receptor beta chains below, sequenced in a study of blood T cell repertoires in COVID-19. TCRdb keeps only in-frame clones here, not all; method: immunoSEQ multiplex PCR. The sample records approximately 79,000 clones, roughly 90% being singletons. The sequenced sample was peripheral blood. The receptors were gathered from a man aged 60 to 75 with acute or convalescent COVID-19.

CDR3 DNA: TGTGCCAGCAGTACCAGACTAGCGGCTAGCACAGATACGCAGTATTTT. Translated, it gives CASSTRLAASTDTQYF. This chain joins TRBV27 and TRBJ2-3; 9 positions agree with TRBD2. Germline loops: CDR1 MNHEY, CDR2 SMNVEV (reference sequence). The CDR3 length is 16 residues. V trimming: 5 bases; J trimming: 0 bases; junction bases outside the gene matches: 6.

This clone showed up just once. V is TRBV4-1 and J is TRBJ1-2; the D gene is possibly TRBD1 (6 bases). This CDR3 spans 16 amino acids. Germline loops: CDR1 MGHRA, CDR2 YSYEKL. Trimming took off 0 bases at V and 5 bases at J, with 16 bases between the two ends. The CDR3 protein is CASSQDGGGSWYGYTF. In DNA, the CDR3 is TGCGCCAGCAGCCAAGATGGGGGCGGTTCTTGGTATGGCTACACCTTC.

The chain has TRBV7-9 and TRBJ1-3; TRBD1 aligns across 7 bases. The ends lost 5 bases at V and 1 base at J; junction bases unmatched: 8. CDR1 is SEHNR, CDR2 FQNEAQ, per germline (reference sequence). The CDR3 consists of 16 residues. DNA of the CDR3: TGTGCCAGCAGCCCGAGGGACAGCATTTCTGGAAACACCATATATTTT. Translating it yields CASSPRDSISGNTIYF. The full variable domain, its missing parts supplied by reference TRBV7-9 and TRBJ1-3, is DTGVSQNPRHKITKRGQNVTFRCDPISEHNRLYWYRQTLGQGPEFLTYFQNEAQLEKSRLLSDRFSAERPKGSFSTLEIQRTEQGDSAMYLCASSPRDSISGNTIYFGEGSWLTVV.

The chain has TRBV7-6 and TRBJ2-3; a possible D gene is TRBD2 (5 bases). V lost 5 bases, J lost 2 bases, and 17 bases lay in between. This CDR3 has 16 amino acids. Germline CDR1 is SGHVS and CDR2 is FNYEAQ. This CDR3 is CASSNSPRGSTDTQYF. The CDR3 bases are TGTGCCAGCAGCAACTCCCCTCGAGGGTCCACAGATACGCAGTATTTT.

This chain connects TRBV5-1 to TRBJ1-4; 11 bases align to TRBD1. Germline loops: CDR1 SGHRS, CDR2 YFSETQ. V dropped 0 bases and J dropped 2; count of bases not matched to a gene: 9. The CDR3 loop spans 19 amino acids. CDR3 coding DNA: TGCGCCAGCAGCTTGGTCGGACAGGGGGCTTTGACGACTAATGAAAAACTGTTTTTT. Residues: CASSLVGQGALTTNEKLFF. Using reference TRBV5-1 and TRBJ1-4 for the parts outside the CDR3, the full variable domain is KAGVTQTPRYLIKTRGQQVTLSCSPISGHRSVSWYQQTPGQGLQFLFEYFSETQRNKGNFPGRFSGRQFSNSRSEMNVSTLELGDSALYLCASSLVGQGALTTNEKLFFGSGTQLSVL.

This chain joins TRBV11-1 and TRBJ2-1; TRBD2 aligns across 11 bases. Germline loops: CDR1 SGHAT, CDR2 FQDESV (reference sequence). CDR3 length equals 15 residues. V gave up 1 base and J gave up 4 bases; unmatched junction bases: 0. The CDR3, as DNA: TGTGCCAGCAGCTTAGGACTAGCGGGGTACAATGAGCAGTTCTTC. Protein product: CASSLGLAGYNEQFF.

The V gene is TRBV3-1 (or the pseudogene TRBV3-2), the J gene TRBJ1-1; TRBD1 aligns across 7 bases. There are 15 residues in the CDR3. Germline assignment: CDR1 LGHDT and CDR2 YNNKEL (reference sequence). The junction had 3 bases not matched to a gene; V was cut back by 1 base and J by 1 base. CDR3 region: CASSQADRENTEAFF. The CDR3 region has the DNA TGTGCCAGCAGCCAAGCCGACAGGGAGAACACTGAAGCTTTCTTT.

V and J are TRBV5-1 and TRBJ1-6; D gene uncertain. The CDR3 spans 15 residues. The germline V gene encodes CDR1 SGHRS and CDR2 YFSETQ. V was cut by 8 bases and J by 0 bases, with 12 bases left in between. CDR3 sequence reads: CASSEPNSYNSPLHF. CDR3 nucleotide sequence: TGCGCCAGTTCCGAACCTAACTCCTATAATTCACCCCTCCACTTT.